This T cell receptor (beta chain) was sequenced during a study of OX40 agonist ivuxolimab in advanced cancers. Study summary: Patients in the trial were receiving intravenous ivuxolimab every 2 weeks, at doses of 0.01 to 10 mg/kg. General study findings and limits: The study found that CD8+ T cells averaged more expanded clones than CD4+.

Assay used: immunoSEQ multiplex PCR; TCRdb lists only in-frame clones, some missing. The sample gives tens of thousands of clones, about 81% of which show up once; under 2% is in the top ten. A word on this clone: Its matching antigen is unknown.

V shed 0 bases and J shed 0 bases, with 9 bases lying between them. Germline-derived CDR1 and CDR2 are MDHEN and SYDVKM. CDR3 length equals 16 residues. This TCR derives from an adult with an advanced solid tumor such as melanoma, head and neck, liver or kidney cancer. The specimen was CD4+ or CD8+ T cells sorted from blood, collected in a trial of the OX40 agonist ivuxolimab. The rearrangement uses TRBV28 and TRBJ1-5, with D tentatively TRBD1 (5 bases). The CDR3 spells CASSLWGRVSNQPQHF. CDR3 DNA sequence: TGTGCCAGCAGTTTATGGGGCAGGGTTAGCAATCAGCCCCAGCATTTT.